This T cell receptor beta chain was captured in a study of T cell responses to AZD1222 COVID-19 vaccine. Study-level points and caveats: Spike was spanned by vaccine-associated CD4 TCRs, with dominance at 160-218 and 743-854. Two AZD1222 doses significantly raised spike-specific TCR breadth and depth over controls.

This CDR3 region has 13 residues. The V end lost 1 base, the J end lost 7 bases, and 8 bases lay between the germline ends. Germline assignment: CDR1 LNHNV and CDR2 YYDKDF (reference sequence). Profiling relied on immunoSEQ multiplex PCR, and the TCRdb table lists in-frame clones only, not all of them. The sample includes 90,000 to 100,000 clones, about 85% of them seen just once. Of note for this clone: Its cognate antigen is unknown.

The chain joins TRBV15 to TRBJ2-1, with D tentatively TRBD1 (5 bases). Sequencing used peripheral blood, obtained on day 0 of AZD1222 vaccination. This sequence was found in an adult in good health. This CDR3 is CATSRAGWNEQFF. The CDR3 DNA reads TGTGCCACCAGCAGAGCAGGGTGGAATGAGCAGTTCTTC.